The entry below gives a single TCR beta chain sequence along with its context. Its antigen is still unknown. No quality values exist for individual bases; no much larger clone is one base distant. The data are from a study of blood T cell repertoires in COVID-19 (dated by TCRdb to about 2020). Background for the entire study: Samples covering the acute and convalescent phases of COVID-19 were provided by collaborators in the United States, Italy and Spain. The prospective study material was composed of cDNA or gDNA derived from T cells, B-cell-depleted T cells, or PBMCs. Subjects who had been exposed to COVID-19, were actively infected with it, or had recovered from it provided the deeply sampled blood TCRbeta repertoires that made up the dataset. A freely available public database, intended as a resource for researchers studying the immune response to SARS-CoV-2, is where the repertoires were released. Samples came from the ongoing ImmuneRACE study (first 160 participants) plus 1,254 subjects from 6 global collaborators. Sample metadata almost always included a de-identified subject ID, COVID-19 status, age in years and sex. Where available, HLA class I and class II types were taken from metadata supplied by the sample provider and were not determined by assay-based typing.

Collaborating institutions collected whole blood in K2EDTA tubes following their own protocols. Collaborator samples were shipped for TCRbeta analysis as frozen whole blood, isolated PBMCs, or DNA extracted from either sample type. TCRbeta CDR3 regions were amplified from genomic DNA using the immunoSEQ Assay, a bias-controlled multiplex PCR. On the study's bioinformatics: The number of nucleated cells in each sample was estimated by amplification of reference gene primers within the assay. To quantify the absolute abundance of each unique TCRbeta CDR3 rearrangement, sequence reads were collapsed and filtered. For each sample, productive Simpson clonality was calculated as the square root of Simpson's diversity index over productive rearrangements. The source is immuneACCESS, and TCRdb retained only in-frame sequences with V and J called. Part of the clones is not carried over; for the studies checked, unresolved V genes explain less than half of this, and the remainder is unexplained. V and J calls and clone size are those listed in that table; D and trimming were worked out from the DNA. The sample yields around 120,000 clones; 60% to 85% were counted once. Of the sample, about 6.8% falls within the top ten clones.

V trim: 2 bases; J trim: 4 bases; unmatched bases: 1. The CDR3, cysteine through phenylalanine, is 15 amino acids long. The read is trimmed to its CDR3 DNA, 45 bases read in frame from base 1. The germline V gene encodes CDR1 MNHEY and CDR2 SVGAGI. Overall study results and their limits: The amount of clinical and demographic metadata varied by source and participant and was provided uncurated.

The receptor's source is a man between 65 and 85 years old with acute or convalescent COVID-19. Sequencing was done on a sample of peripheral blood. Rearrangement joined TRBV6-5 to TRBJ2-1, with 11 central nucleotides matching TRBD2. The CDR3 region has the sequence CASSYGTSGYNEQFF. In nucleotides, the sequence is TGTGCCAGCAGTTACGGGACTAGCGGTTACAATGAGCAGTTCTTC.